This TCR beta chain was identified during a study of identical twins listed by TCRdb under 2016. Background on the whole study: To test whether fetal clonotypes persist, the study used deep sequencing on TCR alpha and beta repertoires from monozygotic twins, unrelated adults of various ages, and cord blood. To rule out contamination, the twin experiments were replicated at different times with different library preparation protocols. Broad study findings and their caveats: Fewer insertions were carried by abundant cord blood beta clonotypes; a weaker similar trend was observed in young adult naive repertoires, while no such trend was observed in memory repertoires. Because the same donors could not be followed over many years, the conclusions depended on cross-sectional statistical analysis. A weaker excess of twin sharing was found in beta out-of-frame sequences because the signal-to-noise ratio was lowered by fewer shared sequences. Compared with coincidental sharing between unrelated individuals, an excess of low generation-probability sequences was observed among out-of-frame TCR alpha sequences shared between twins. Recombination models systematically underestimated out-of-frame TCR alpha sharing in monozygotic twins but agreed with sharing between unrelated individuals. Invariant T cells such as MAIT and iNKT could partly confound zero-insertion analyses, though diverse VJ usage argued against this for most clonotypes.

Libraries were constructed by 5' RACE. The reads were generated on an Illumina HiSeq 2000. A universal primer binding site was introduced by template switching, and a unique molecular identifier was present in the final cDNA, enabling accurate counting of TCR cDNA molecules. Specific primers in the conserved constant-segment region were used to synthesize first-strand cDNA for TCR alpha and beta chains. To control for contamination, every cDNA library carried two barcodes: a SMART-Mk sample barcode plus Illumina barcodes. TruSeq adapter sequences and Illumina sample barcodes were added in two successive PCR steps. TCR alpha and beta cDNA libraries were sequenced on the Illumina HiSeq platform with custom primers. From the authors' description of their analysis: Unique molecular identifiers were extracted from raw reads with MiGEC, and CDR3 positions were determined with MiXCR. Recombination models were inferred per individual with the repgenHMM and IGoR tools using an EM algorithm. The analysis of shared clonotypes was done with the tcR package in R, with sharing normalized by the product of cloneset sizes. To study raw recombination free of thymic and clonal selection effects, out-of-frame nonproductive sequences were analyzed. TCRdb redid the processing of the public reads, applying fastp at Q25 and MiXCR, and retained in-frame beta chains. When rows share a CDR3 protein, they turn into one entry using the most common DNA and genes. These V and J calls are TCRdb output, not the study's own analysis. The sample table records some 790,000 distinct CDR3 sequences; approximately 18% of these occur just once. The ten largest account for about 12% of the sample.

A note on this clonotype: It lacks a known antigen. No base quality values were provided; no much bigger clone lies one nucleotide off.

Every donor was a healthy Caucasian. Three pairs of female monozygotic twins, all aged about 18 to 30 years, made up the twin cohort. The RNA used for TCR libraries was isolated from peripheral blood mononuclear cells. The germline V gene gives CDR1 as ENHRY and CDR2 as SYGVKD. V loses 4 bases, J loses 7 bases, and the germline ends lie 12 bases apart. The CDR3 sequence holds 13 residues, the cysteine and phenylalanine included. Only CDR3 DNA remains: 39 bases, in frame from the first base. The same data also contributed to another study, on T cells expressing NK-cell markers. Per that second paper: Eight donors provided sorted CD3+CD56+NKG2C+, CD3+CD56+NKG2C- and CD3+CD56-NKG2C+ T-cell subsets, whose TCR beta-chain repertoires were profiled. Among the eight sequenced donors, seven were HCMV-seropositive and one was HCMV-seronegative. To restrict sorting to alphabetaTCR-expressing T cells, an anti-gammadeltaTCR antibody was added in several experiments. In roughly 6 donors, the dominant CD3+CD56+NKG2C+ clonotypes ranked among the top 10 CD8+ clonotypes, making up roughly 1.0-7.5% of CD8+ T cells. Those dominant clonotypes were again the most abundant among CD3+CD56-NKG2C+ cells in several donors, at roughly 25-65%. It remained unclear whether the expanded NKG2C-expressing T cell clones were specific for HCMV antigens. The study sequenced eight donors, all healthy volunteers chosen at random: three men and five women. A commercial ELISA kit detecting HCMV-specific IgG in serum was used to determine HCMV serostatus. For about six donors, unsorted PBMC were also used to sequence bulk peripheral blood T-cell repertoires. MIGEC handled demultiplexing of the reads and grouping by UMI, while MiTCR was used to assemble and quantify clonotypes. To remove erroneous sequences, TCR cDNA sequences were retained only when supported by two or more reads. The tcR package was used for downstream repertoire analysis, and clonotypes were matched across fractions by CDR3 nucleotide sequence plus V segment. Antigen specificity was annotated against VDJdb with VDJmatch, allowing one amino acid substitution in CDR3.

The sample consisted of PBMCs. This TCR was sampled from a young woman in good health. The chain is encoded by TRBV10-3 joined to TRBJ2-3; the D gene is possibly TRBD1 or TRBD2, each agreeing over 5 bases. The DNA sequence reads TGTGCCATCAGTGGGACAACGGGAAATACGCAGTATTTT. Translated, it reads CAISGTTGNTQYF.